Listed here are 2 T cell receptor beta chains from one sample, sequenced in a study of cytomegalovirus exposure and HLA in healthy donors. The repertoire was sequenced with immunoSEQ multiplex PCR; TCRdb's copy has only in-frame clones and lacks some. Of around 250,000 clones detected, less than 95% appear once; the ten largest clones hold approximately 3%. Sequencing was done on a sample of PBMCs. The receptors here all came from a woman aged 30 to 39 in good health and CMV-seronegative.

This clone was recorded only once. The chain recombines TRBV19 with TRBJ2-7; 10 bases match TRBD1. J lost 1 base, V lost 4 bases, and 7 bases had no gene match. Germline CDR1 is LNHDA and CDR2 is SQIVND (reference sequence). The CDR3 is 16 amino acids. CDR3 sequence (DNA): TGTGCCAGTAGTACCCGACAGGGGGCTGTTTCCTACGAGCAGTACTTC. Translation: CASSTRQGAVSYEQYF.

The chain couples TRBV25-1 to TRBJ2-7; possibly TRBD2 for D (6 bases). Trimming pared 4 bases from V and 4 bases from J, leaving 14 bases between. CDR3 length: 14 residues. Germline CDR1 MGHDK, CDR2 SYGVNS. CDR3 sequence: CASSAPSVWYEQYF. CDR3 nucleotides: TGTGCCAGCAGTGCCCCTAGCGTTTGGTACGAGCAGTACTTC.